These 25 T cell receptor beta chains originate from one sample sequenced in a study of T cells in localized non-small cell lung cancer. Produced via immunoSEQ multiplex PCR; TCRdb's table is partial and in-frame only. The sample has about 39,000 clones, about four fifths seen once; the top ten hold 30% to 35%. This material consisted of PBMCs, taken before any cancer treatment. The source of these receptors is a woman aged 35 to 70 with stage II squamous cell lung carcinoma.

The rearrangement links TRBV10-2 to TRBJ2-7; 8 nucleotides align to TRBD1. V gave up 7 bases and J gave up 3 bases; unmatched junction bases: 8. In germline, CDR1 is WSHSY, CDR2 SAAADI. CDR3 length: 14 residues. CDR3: CASMRTGQDYEQYF. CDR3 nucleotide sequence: TGCGCCAGCATGAGGACAGGGCAGGACTACGAGCAGTACTTC.

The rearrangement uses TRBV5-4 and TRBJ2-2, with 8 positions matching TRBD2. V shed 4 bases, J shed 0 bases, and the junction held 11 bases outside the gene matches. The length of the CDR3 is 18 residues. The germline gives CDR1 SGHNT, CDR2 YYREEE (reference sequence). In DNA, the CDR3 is TGTGCCAGCAGCGGTGCCGGGGGGGCGGTTTCGAACACCGGGGAGCTGTTTTTT. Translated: CASSGAGGAVSNTGELFF.

The CDR3 DNA reads TGTGCCAGCGGCTTTGTTACACTCCCCAGCACAGATACGCAGTATTTT. Its translation is CASGFVTLPSTDTQYF. V is TRBV27 and J is TRBJ2-3; no clear D gene. V shed 8 bases and J shed 0 bases, with 18 bases lying between them. From germline, CDR1 is MNHEY and CDR2 SMNVEV (reference sequence). The CDR3 covers 16 residues.

CDR3 sequence reads: CASSQEKDLLYEQYF. CDR3 nucleotide sequence: TGCGCCAGCAGCCAAGAAAAGGACCTCCTTTACGAGCAGTACTTC. The chain couples TRBV4-3 to TRBJ2-7, with D hard to call. There are 15 residues in the CDR3. V shed 0 bases and J shed 4 bases, with 13 bases lying between them. The germline V gene has CDR1 LGHNA and CDR2 YSLEER.

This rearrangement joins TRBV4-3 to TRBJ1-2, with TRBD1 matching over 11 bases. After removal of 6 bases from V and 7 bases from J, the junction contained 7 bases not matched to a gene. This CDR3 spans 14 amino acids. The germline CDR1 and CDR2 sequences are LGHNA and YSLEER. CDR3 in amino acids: CASSLDRGRGGYTF. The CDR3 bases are TGCGCCAGCAGTTTGGACAGGGGGCGGGGTGGCTACACCTTC.

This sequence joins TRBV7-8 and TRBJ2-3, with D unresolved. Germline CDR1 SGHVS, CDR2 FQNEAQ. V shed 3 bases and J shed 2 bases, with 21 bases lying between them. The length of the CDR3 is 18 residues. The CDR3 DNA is TGTGCCAGCAGCTTCGGGCGAATCCCCAATCCAACCACAGATACGCAGTATTTT. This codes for CASSFGRIPNPTTDTQYF.

CDR3: CASSPDRVSTDTQYF. The CDR3 nucleotides read TGTGCCAGCAGCCCTGACAGGGTAAGCACAGATACGCAGTATTTT. J is TRBJ2-3 and V is TRBV7-2, with TRBD1 matching over 7 bases. V trimming: 5 bases; J trimming: 0 bases; junction bases outside the gene matches: 5. The CDR3 runs to 15 residues. Germline V CDR1 and CDR2: SGHTA, FQGNSA. Using reference TRBV7-2 and TRBJ2-3 for the parts outside the CDR3, the full variable domain is GAGVSQSPSNKVTEKGKDVELRCDPISGHTALYWYRQSLGQGLEFLIYFQGNSAPDKSGLPSDRFSAERTGGSVSTLTIQRTQQEDSAVYLCASSPDRVSTDTQYFGPGTRLTVL.

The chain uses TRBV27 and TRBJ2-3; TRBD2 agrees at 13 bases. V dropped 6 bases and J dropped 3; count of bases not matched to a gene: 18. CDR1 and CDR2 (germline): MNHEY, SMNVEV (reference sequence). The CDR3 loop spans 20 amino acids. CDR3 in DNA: TGTGCCAGCAGCCGACTCGGACTAGCGGGGGTCCTCCAAGCGACAGATACGCAGTATTTT. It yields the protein CASSRLGLAGVLQATDTQYF.

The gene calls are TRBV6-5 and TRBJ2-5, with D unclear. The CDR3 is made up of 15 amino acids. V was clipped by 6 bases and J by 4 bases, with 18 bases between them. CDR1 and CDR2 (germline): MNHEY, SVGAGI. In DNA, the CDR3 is TGTGCCAGCAGGGATTCTTTTGTGGGCGGAGAGACCCAGTACTTC. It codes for CASRDSFVGGETQYF.

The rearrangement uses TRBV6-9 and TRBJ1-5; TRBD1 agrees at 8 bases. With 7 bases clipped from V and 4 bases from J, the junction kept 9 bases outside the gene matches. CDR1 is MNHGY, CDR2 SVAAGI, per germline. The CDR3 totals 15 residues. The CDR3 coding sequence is TGTGCCAGCAAAGATCCAGGGGGCGCGAATCAGCCCCAGCATTTT. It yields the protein CASKDPGGANQPQHF.

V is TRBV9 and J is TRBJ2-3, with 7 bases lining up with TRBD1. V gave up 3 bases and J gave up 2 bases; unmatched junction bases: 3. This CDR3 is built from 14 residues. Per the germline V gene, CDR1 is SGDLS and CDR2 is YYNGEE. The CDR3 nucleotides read TGTGCCAGCAGCGAAGACAGGGTCACAGATACGCAGTATTTT. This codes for CASSEDRVTDTQYF.

The CDR3 region is CASSRRDYGYTF. CDR3 DNA: TGTGCCAGCTCACGTCGGGACTATGGCTACACCTTC. The V and J genes are TRBV18 and TRBJ1-2, with D unresolved. Trimming shortened V by 4 bases and J by 3 bases, and 6 bases separated the two germline ends. The CDR3 loop spans 12 amino acids. CDR1 is KGHSH and CDR2 is LQKENI in the germline V gene.

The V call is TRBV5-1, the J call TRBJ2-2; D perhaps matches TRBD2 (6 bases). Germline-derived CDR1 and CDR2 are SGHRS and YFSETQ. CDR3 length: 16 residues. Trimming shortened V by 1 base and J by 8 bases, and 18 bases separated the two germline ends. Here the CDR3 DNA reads TGCGCCAGCAGCTTGCGCGGGACGGTCTCCGTAGGGGAGCTGTTTTTT. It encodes CASSLRGTVSVGELFF. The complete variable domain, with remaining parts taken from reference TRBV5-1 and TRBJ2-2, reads KAGVTQTPRYLIKTRGQQVTLSCSPISGHRSVSWYQQTPGQGLQFLFEYFSETQRNKGNFPGRFSGRQFSNSRSEMNVSTLELGDSALYLCASSLRGTVSVGELFFGEGSRLTVL.

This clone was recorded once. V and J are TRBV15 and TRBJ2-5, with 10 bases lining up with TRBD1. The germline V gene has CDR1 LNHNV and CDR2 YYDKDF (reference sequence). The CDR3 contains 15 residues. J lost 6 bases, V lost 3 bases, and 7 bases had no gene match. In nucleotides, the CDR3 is TGTGCCACCAGCAGGGCGGGGACAGGGGTAAAGACCCAGTACTTC. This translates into CATSRAGTGVKTQYF.

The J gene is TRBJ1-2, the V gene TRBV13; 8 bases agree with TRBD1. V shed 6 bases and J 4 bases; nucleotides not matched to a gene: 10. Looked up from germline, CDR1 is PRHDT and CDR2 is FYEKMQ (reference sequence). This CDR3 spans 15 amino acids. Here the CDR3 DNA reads TGTGCCAGCAGTTACTACCAGGGGGCGCGCTATGGCTACACCTTC. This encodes CASSYYQGARYGYTF.

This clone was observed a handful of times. CDR3 in amino acids: CASSPRDSLRDEQYV. CDR3 DNA: TGTGCCAGCAGTCCCCGGGACAGCCTCCGGGACGAGCAGTACGTC. This chain connects TRBV6-5 to TRBJ2-7; 7 positions agree with TRBD1. The CDR3 consists of 15 residues. Germline values: CDR1 MNHEY, CDR2 SVGAGI. Trimming cost V 5 bases and J 5 bases; bases outside gene matches: 12.

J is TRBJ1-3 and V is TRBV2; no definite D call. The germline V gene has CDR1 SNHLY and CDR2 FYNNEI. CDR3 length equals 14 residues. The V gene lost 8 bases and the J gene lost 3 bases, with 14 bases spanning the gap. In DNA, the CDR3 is TGTGCCAGCTACCATAGGGATAGTGGAAACACCATATATTTT. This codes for CASYHRDSGNTIYF.

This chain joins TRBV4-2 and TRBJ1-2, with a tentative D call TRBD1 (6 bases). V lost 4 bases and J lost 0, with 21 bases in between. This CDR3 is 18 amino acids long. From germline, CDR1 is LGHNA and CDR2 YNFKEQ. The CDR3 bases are TGTGCCAGCAGCCCGCACTCATTCGCAGGGGCAGCTAACTATGGCTACACCTTC. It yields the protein CASSPHSFAGAANYGYTF.

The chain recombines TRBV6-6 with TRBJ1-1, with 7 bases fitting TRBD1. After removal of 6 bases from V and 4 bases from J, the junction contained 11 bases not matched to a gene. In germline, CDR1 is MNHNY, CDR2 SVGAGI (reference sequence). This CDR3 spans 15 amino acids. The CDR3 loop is CASSSHRQGGTEAFF. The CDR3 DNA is TGTGCCAGCAGCTCCCACCGACAGGGCGGCACTGAAGCTTTCTTT.

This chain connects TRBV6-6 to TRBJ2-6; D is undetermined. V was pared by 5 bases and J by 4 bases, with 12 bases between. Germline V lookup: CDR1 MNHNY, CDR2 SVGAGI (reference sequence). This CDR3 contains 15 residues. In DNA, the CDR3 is TGTGCCAGCAGTCAGAGGTCCGTAGGGGCCAACGTCCTGACTTTC. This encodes CASSQRSVGANVLTF.

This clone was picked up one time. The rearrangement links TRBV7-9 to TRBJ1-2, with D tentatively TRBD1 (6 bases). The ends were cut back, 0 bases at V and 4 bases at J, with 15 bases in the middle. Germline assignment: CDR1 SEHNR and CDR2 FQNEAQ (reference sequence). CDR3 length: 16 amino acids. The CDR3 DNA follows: TGTGCCAGCAGCTTAGCCCGGGGCCCAGGGGCCTATGGCTACACCTTC. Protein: CASSLARGPGAYGYTF.

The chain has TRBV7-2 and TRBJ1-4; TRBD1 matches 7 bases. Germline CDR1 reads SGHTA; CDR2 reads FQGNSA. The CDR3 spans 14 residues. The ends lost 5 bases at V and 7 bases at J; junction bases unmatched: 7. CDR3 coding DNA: TGTGCCAGCAGCCCGGGACAGAGCAGTGAAAAACTGTTTTTT. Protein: CASSPGQSSEKLFF.

In DNA, the CDR3 is TGTGCCAGCCAGTCGAGCGGGAGAGGTGAGCAGTTCTTC. Amino acid sequence: CASQSSGRGEQFF. V is TRBV6-6 and J is TRBJ2-1; TRBD2 aligns across 8 bases. Germline CDR1 reads MNHNY; CDR2 reads SVGAGI (reference sequence). J lost 9 bases, V lost 8 bases, and 9 bases had no gene match. This CDR3 has 13 residues.

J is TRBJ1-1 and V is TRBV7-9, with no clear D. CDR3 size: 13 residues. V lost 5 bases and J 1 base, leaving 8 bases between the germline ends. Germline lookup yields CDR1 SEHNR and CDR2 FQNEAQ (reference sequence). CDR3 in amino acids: CASSLQPNTEAFF. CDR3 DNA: TGTGCCAGCAGCCTACAGCCGAACACTGAAGCTTTCTTT.

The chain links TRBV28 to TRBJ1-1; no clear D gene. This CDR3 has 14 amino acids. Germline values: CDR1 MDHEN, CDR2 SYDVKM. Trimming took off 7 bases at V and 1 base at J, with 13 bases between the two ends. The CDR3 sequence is CASTIDNQNTEAFF. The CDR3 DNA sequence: TGTGCCAGCACCATAGACAACCAGAACACTGAAGCTTTCTTT.